The 14 T cell receptor delta chains below were found in one sample sequenced in a study of gamma-delta T cells after stem cell transplantation. TCRdb re-processed the RT-PCR reads via CATT. The sample contains 2,000 to 2,500 delta-chain clones, around 1.1% of which appear only once. Specimen: gamma-delta T cells. The receptors stem from a human donor. It is not recorded whose cells these are; they may come from a transplant donor.

About this clone: A far larger clone is one base from this, pointing to a likely read error. The chain carries TRDV2 and TRDJ1; D is unclear. CDR1 GEAIGNYY and CDR2 EKD come from the germline V gene. The length of the CDR3 is 15 residues. V lost 1 base and J 2 bases, leaving 13 bases between the germline ends. The CDR3 loop reads CACDTIIVPTDKLIF. The DNA of the CDR3 is TGTGCCTGTGACACTATAATTGTACCAACCGATAAACTCATCTTT.

This clone appeared a few times. The V call is TRDV2, the J call TRDJ1; 12 bases are a match to TRDD3. V lost 2 bases, J lost 6 bases, and 6 bases stayed unmatched. CDR1 and CDR2 (germline): GEAIGNYY, EKD. This CDR3 has 15 amino acids. CDR3: CACDILGDTNNKLIF. Here the CDR3 DNA reads TGTGCCTGTGACATACTGGGGGATACAAACAATAAACTCATCTTT.

By share of the sample, this clone is large. The rearrangement uses TRDV2 and TRDJ1; TRDD3 matches at 8 bases. Germline CDR1 GEAIGNYY, CDR2 EKD. The CDR3 is made up of 17 amino acids. The V and J ends lost 3 bases and 0 bases, in that order; junction bases with no gene match: 11. CDR3 nucleotides: TGTGCCTGTGACCACGTACTGGGGGTTTCCAACACCGATAAACTCATCTTT. This codes for CACDHVLGVSNTDKLIF.

This clone qualifies as large. The sample carries other DNA sequences with the same CDR3. The chain employs TRDV2 and TRDJ1; 8 bases align to TRDD3. J was trimmed by 7 bases and V by 0 bases; bases with no gene match: 21. CDR1 is GEAIGNYY, CDR2 EKD, per germline. The CDR3 loop spans 19 amino acids. The CDR3 region is CACDTVSLGEFISSGKLIF. Written as DNA, the CDR3 is TGTGCCTGTGACACCGTAAGCCTGGGGGAATTTATATCTTCTGGTAAACTCATCTTT.

The sample holds a few counts of this clone. A read error is likely here: a far larger clone is one base away. In the same sample, other DNA sequences code for this CDR3. The chain combines TRDV2 with TRDJ1; 12 positions agree with TRDD3. V lost 3 bases and J lost 0; bases outside the gene matches: 10. The CDR3 is 18 residues long. The germline V gene encodes CDR1 GEAIGNYY and CDR2 EKD. The DNA of the CDR3 is TGTGCCTGTGACCCTCTACTGGGGGATACCGTGTACACCGATAAACTCATCTTT. Amino acids: CACDPLLGDTVYTDKLIF.

This clone has a handful of counts. A read error is the likely source, as a far larger clone sits one nucleotide away. J is TRDJ1 and V is TRDV2, with TRDD3 matching over 12 bases. Germline assignment: CDR1 GEAIGNYY and CDR2 EKD. CDR3 length: 20 amino acids. The CDR3 here is CARDALLGDTRLGYTDKLIF. The CDR3 DNA reads TGTGCCCGTGACGCGCTACTGGGGGATACAAGGCTGGGGTACACCGATAAACTCATCTTT.

Concerning this clone: The protein that TCRdb holds for this DNA derives from a much larger clone and differs from the translated DNA at residue 9, which likely indicates a read error; the protein shown here is translated from the DNA. The V call is TRDV2, the J call TRDJ1; no clear D gene. V lost 0 bases and J 0 bases, leaving 19 bases between the germline ends. Per the germline V gene, CDR1 is GEAIGNYY and CDR2 is EKD. The CDR3 is 18 amino acids. CDR3 in amino acids: CACDTVATRDPYTDKLIF. CDR3 DNA sequence: TGTGCCTGTGACACCGTAGCAACTAGGGACCCGTACACCGATAAACTCATCTTT.

In regard to this clone: A far larger clone is one nucleotide away, so this likely arose from a read error. Other nucleotide sequences from this sample produce the same CDR3. This sequence joins TRDV1 and TRDJ1; 11 positions match TRDD3. CDR1 is TSWWSYY, CDR2 QGS, per germline. The length of the CDR3 is 18 residues. V shed 0 bases and J 9 bases; nucleotides not matched to a gene: 15. The CDR3 region is CALGELVSEYWGISELIF. In nucleotides, the CDR3 is TGTGCTCTTGGGGAACTTGTTTCCGAATACTGGGGGATATCGGAACTCATCTTT.

Remarks on this clone: This sequence is one base from a far larger clone and is likely a read error. The sample has other DNA sequences that encode this CDR3 too. The V and J genes are TRDV2 and TRDJ1; TRDD3 aligns across 7 bases. With V trimmed by 0 bases and J by 0 bases, 9 bases remained unmatched. Germline CDR1 GEAIGNYY, CDR2 EKD. CDR3 size: 17 residues. The CDR3 protein is CACDTVGGGLDTDKLIF. The CDR3 DNA reads TGTGCCTGTGACACCGTAGGTGGGGGACTAGACACCGATAAACTCATCTTT.

This clone was recorded a few times. One base away lies a much larger clone, so this may be a sequencing read error. This sample includes further DNA sequences coding for the same CDR3. V gene TRDV2 combines with J gene TRDJ1, with 8 bases lining up with TRDD3. CDR1 GEAIGNYY and CDR2 EKD come from the germline V gene. This CDR3 contains 19 residues. V shed 0 bases, J shed 0 bases, and the junction held 14 bases outside the gene matches. Written as DNA, the CDR3 is TGTGCCTGTGACACCGTGAAGCTGGGGGAGCTCGCGTACACCGATAAACTCATCTTT. Protein sequence: CACDTVKLGELAYTDKLIF.

This clone is large. Other DNA sequences in this specimen translate into the identical CDR3. The genes are TRDV2 and TRDJ1, with 13 bases fitting TRDD3. Trimming took 3 bases from V and 7 from J; bases not matched to a gene: 16. This CDR3 is 18 amino acids long. CDR1 is GEAIGNYY, CDR2 EKD, per germline. The CDR3 protein is CACDAWTGGYAANGKLIF. CDR3 nucleotides: TGTGCCTGTGACGCCTGGACTGGGGGATACGCTGCTAATGGTAAACTCATCTTT.

This clone was recorded a few times. The TCRdb protein, from a much larger clone, departs from this DNA's translation at residue 6, likely by read error; the protein shown derives from the DNA. The chain couples TRDV2 to TRDJ1, with a tentative D call TRDD3 (6 bases). The CDR3 loop spans 18 amino acids. Trimming shortened V by 0 bases and J by 7 bases, and 26 bases separated the two germline ends. Per germline, CDR1 GEAIGNYY and CDR2 EKD. CDR3 nucleotide sequence: TGTGCCTGTGACACCGCCCCTACGGAGTGGGATAGGGCTCCTAAACTCATCTTT. Translated, it gives CACDTAPTEWDRAPKLIF.

Note on this clone: TCRdb's protein, taken from a much larger clone, differs from this DNA's translation at residue 5, likely owing to a read error; the protein displayed comes from the DNA. The chain combines TRDV2 with TRDJ1; TRDD3 matches at 9 bases. Germline V gene sequence: CDR1 GEAIGNYY, CDR2 EKD. The trim removed 3 bases at V and 0 bases at J, leaving 16 bases unmatched. The CDR3 has 19 residues. The CDR3 nucleotides read TGTGCCTGTGACCCCCTAACTGGGGGAGAAAAGTCGTACACCGATAAACTCATCTTT. This translates into CACDPLTGGEKSYTDKLIF.

Relative to its sample, this clone is large. This sample includes further DNA sequences coding for the same CDR3. The rearrangement links TRDV2 to TRDJ1, with 12 bases matching TRDD3. The germline gives CDR1 GEAIGNYY, CDR2 EKD. The CDR3 runs 17 residues. V lost 0 bases to trimming and J lost 4 bases; unmatched junction nucleotides: 8. CDR3 sequence reads: CACDTLSTGGYNDKLIF. The CDR3 DNA is TGTGCCTGTGACACCTTGAGTACTGGGGGATACAACGATAAACTCATCTTT.